The rows below give T cell receptor beta chains drawn from one sample of a study of identical twins. TCRdb recomputed calls from the 5' RACE reads with MiXCR, one row per CDR3 protein. Here the sample spans under 450,000 distinct CDR3 sequences, about 18% being singletons. The sequencing sample was made of naive T cells sorted from blood. The receptor set was obtained from a middle-aged man in good health. CDR3s include the opening cysteine and the closing phenylalanine or tryptophan. D genes are given only for firm matches. Clone size, where shown, is once, few, many, or a class for clones that have expanded.

v_call: TRBV12-3/TRBV12-4
j_call: TRBJ2-5
clone_size: few
d_call: NA
cdr3_aa: CASGGWETQYF
cdr3_nt: TGTGCCAGCGGGGGCTGGGAGACCCAGTACTTC

v_call: TRBV5-5
j_call: TRBJ1-5
clone_size: NA
d_call: NA
cdr3_aa: CASSLLTGRGDQPQHF
cdr3_nt: TGTGCCAGCAGCCTGCTGACGGGCAGGGGAGATCAGCCCCAGCATTTT

v_call: TRBV20-1
j_call: TRBJ2-7
clone_size: NA
d_call: TRBD1
cdr3_aa: CSANRGLSYEQYF
cdr3_nt: TGCAGTGCTAACAGGGGGCTCTCCTACGAGCAGTACTTC

v_call: TRBV28
j_call: TRBJ1-1
clone_size: many
d_call: NA
cdr3_aa: CASRKTYTGTEAFF
cdr3_nt: TGTGCCAGCAGAAAGACCTACACGGGAACTGAAGCTTTCTTT

v_call: TRBV11-2
j_call: TRBJ1-5
clone_size: few
d_call: NA
cdr3_aa: CASSLDAIRGNQPQHF
cdr3_nt: TGTGCCAGCAGCTTAGATGCTATCAGGGGCAATCAGCCCCAGCATTTT

v_call: TRBV11-2
j_call: TRBJ2-3
clone_size: many
d_call: TRBD2
cdr3_aa: CASSQLAGGPDTQYF
cdr3_nt: TGTGCCAGCAGCCAACTAGCGGGGGGTCCAGATACGCAGTATTTT

v_call: TRBV29-1
j_call: TRBJ2-7
clone_size: once
d_call: TRBD1
cdr3_aa: CSVLGDRVMGEQYF
cdr3_nt: TGCAGCGTTCTAGGGGACAGGGTGATGGGCGAGCAGTACTTC

v_call: TRBV29-1
j_call: TRBJ2-3
clone_size: few
d_call: NA
cdr3_aa: CSAHGGRLSSTDTQYF
cdr3_nt: TGCAGCGCCCACGGTGGCAGGCTTTCTAGCACAGATACGCAGTATTTT

v_call: TRBV2
j_call: TRBJ2-1
clone_size: few
d_call: NA
cdr3_aa: CASSRRQARSYNEQFF
cdr3_nt: TGTGCCAGCAGTAGACGACAGGCCCGCTCCTACAATGAGCAGTTCTTC

v_call: TRBV5-1
j_call: TRBJ2-2
clone_size: many
d_call: NA
cdr3_aa: CASSLYTGELFF
cdr3_nt: TGCGCCAGCAGCTTGTACACCGGGGAGCTGTTTTTT

v_call: TRBV6-2/TRBV6-3
j_call: TRBJ2-5
clone_size: many
d_call: NA
cdr3_aa: CASSWTTSRTQYF
cdr3_nt: TGTGCCAGCAGTTGGACTACCTCACGGACCCAGTACTTC

v_call: TRBV20-1
j_call: TRBJ1-5
clone_size: many
d_call: TRBD1
cdr3_aa: CSATQGAWGQPQHF
cdr3_nt: TGCAGTGCTACACAGGGGGCCTGGGGTCAGCCCCAGCATTTT

v_call: TRBV20-1
j_call: TRBJ2-5
clone_size: few
d_call: TRBD2
cdr3_aa: CSGGLAGLETQYF
cdr3_nt: TGCAGTGGGGGACTAGCGGGGCTAGAGACCCAGTACTTC

v_call: TRBV14
j_call: TRBJ2-7
clone_size: NA
d_call: NA
cdr3_aa: CASSGGRYQYF
cdr3_nt: TGTGCCAGCAGCGGGGGGCGATACCAGTACTTC

v_call: TRBV13
j_call: TRBJ2-7
clone_size: many
d_call: TRBD1
cdr3_aa: CASSPGQGTYEQYF
cdr3_nt: TGTGCCAGCAGTCCGGGACAGGGGACCTACGAGCAGTACTTC

v_call: TRBV7-9
j_call: TRBJ2-7
clone_size: few
d_call: NA
cdr3_aa: CASSSQEAYEQYF
cdr3_nt: TGTGCCAGCAGCTCTCAGGAGGCCTACGAGCAGTACTTC

v_call: TRBV20-1
j_call: TRBJ2-7
clone_size: many
d_call: TRBD1
cdr3_aa: CSARDVTGSSYEQYF
cdr3_nt: TGCAGTGCTAGAGATGTGACAGGGAGCTCCTACGAGCAGTACTTC

v_call: TRBV5-1
j_call: TRBJ2-6
clone_size: few
d_call: NA
cdr3_aa: CASSLHTPPGANVLTF
cdr3_nt: TGCGCCAGCAGCCTACATACACCGCCAGGGGCCAACGTCCTGACTTTC

v_call: TRBV20-1
j_call: TRBJ2-3
clone_size: many
d_call: NA
cdr3_aa: CSARAGTVSTDTQYF
cdr3_nt: TGCAGTGCTAGAGCGGGGACGGTGAGCACAGATACGCAGTATTTT

v_call: TRBV24-1
j_call: TRBJ1-1
clone_size: NA
d_call: NA
cdr3_aa: CATSDQGSEAFF
cdr3_nt: TGTGCCACCAGTGATCAAGGCTCTGAAGCTTTCTTT

v_call: TRBV28
j_call: TRBJ2-1
clone_size: NA
d_call: TRBD2
cdr3_aa: CASRGLAGPYNEQFF
cdr3_nt: TGTGCCAGCAGGGGACTAGCGGGCCCCTACAATGAGCAGTTCTTC

v_call: TRBV20-1
j_call: TRBJ1-3
clone_size: few
d_call: NA
cdr3_aa: CSARGYKGGLSGNTIYF
cdr3_nt: TGCAGTGCTAGAGGGTACAAAGGGGGACTCTCTGGAAACACCATATATTTT

v_call: TRBV7-9
j_call: TRBJ2-5
clone_size: many
d_call: NA
cdr3_aa: CASSPEALLGETQYF
cdr3_nt: TGTGCCAGCAGCCCAGAGGCCCTCTTGGGGGAGACCCAGTACTTC

v_call: TRBV27
j_call: TRBJ2-3
clone_size: NA
d_call: NA
cdr3_aa: CARSPEGGYTDTQYF
cdr3_nt: TGTGCCAGAAGCCCCGAGGGGGGATACACAGATACGCAGTATTTT

v_call: TRBV7-6
j_call: TRBJ2-1
clone_size: NA
d_call: TRBD2
cdr3_aa: CASSLALGSGSLYEQFF
cdr3_nt: TGTGCCAGCAGCTTAGCCTTGGGTAGCGGGTCTTTGTATGAGCAGTTCTTC

v_call: TRBV10-3
j_call: TRBJ2-1
clone_size: NA
d_call: NA
cdr3_aa: CAITTTGRDEQFF
cdr3_nt: TGTGCCATCACCACGACAGGGAGGGATGAGCAGTTCTTC

v_call: TRBV28
j_call: TRBJ2-6
clone_size: NA
d_call: NA
cdr3_aa: CASRKVDSTSGANVLTF
cdr3_nt: TGTGCCAGCAGAAAGGTGGACAGCACCTCTGGGGCCAACGTCCTGACTTTC

v_call: TRBV25-1
j_call: TRBJ2-7
clone_size: NA
d_call: TRBD1
cdr3_aa: CASSGWTGLTYEQYF
cdr3_nt: TGTGCCAGCAGTGGATGGACAGGGTTAACCTACGAGCAGTACTTC

v_call: TRBV20-1
j_call: TRBJ2-6
clone_size: few
d_call: TRBD2
cdr3_aa: CSAREPSGRAFGANVLTF
cdr3_nt: TGCAGTGCTAGAGAACCCAGCGGGAGGGCCTTTGGGGCCAACGTCCTGACTTTC

v_call: TRBV5-5
j_call: TRBJ2-1
clone_size: many
d_call: TRBD1
cdr3_aa: CASSTDRGFYNEQFF
cdr3_nt: TGTGCCAGCAGTACGGACAGGGGGTTCTACAATGAGCAGTTCTTC

v_call: TRBV13
j_call: TRBJ2-2
clone_size: NA
d_call: NA
cdr3_aa: CASSREGHVAGELFF
cdr3_nt: TGTGCCAGCAGTCGAGAGGGACATGTGGCCGGGGAGCTGTTTTTT

v_call: TRBV4-1
j_call: TRBJ2-7
clone_size: NA
d_call: NA
cdr3_aa: CASSQGLHGGNEQYF
cdr3_nt: TGCGCCAGCAGCCAAGGATTGCACGGTGGGAACGAGCAGTACTTC

v_call: TRBV6-2/TRBV6-3
j_call: TRBJ2-1
clone_size: few
d_call: TRBD1
cdr3_aa: CASSKRQGPYNEQFF
cdr3_nt: TGTGCCAGCAGTAAAAGACAGGGCCCCTACAATGAGCAGTTCTTC

v_call: TRBV28
j_call: TRBJ2-5
clone_size: many
d_call: NA
cdr3_aa: CASSSTDRETQYF
cdr3_nt: TGTGCCAGCAGTTCGACAGATAGGGAGACCCAGTACTTC

v_call: TRBV3-1
j_call: TRBJ1-2
clone_size: many
d_call: TRBD1
cdr3_aa: CASSVRGTGYGYTF
cdr3_nt: TGTGCCAGCAGCGTTCGGGGGACAGGGTATGGCTACACCTTC

v_call: TRBV5-1
j_call: TRBJ2-5
clone_size: few
d_call: NA
cdr3_aa: CASSLGQGRGETQYF
cdr3_nt: TGCGCCAGCAGCTTGGGGCAGGGCCGGGGAGAGACCCAGTACTTC

v_call: TRBV6-2/TRBV6-3
j_call: TRBJ2-7
clone_size: few
d_call: NA
cdr3_aa: CASTLSRRGYEQYF
cdr3_nt: TGTGCCAGCACCCTAAGCCGTCGGGGGTACGAGCAGTACTTC

v_call: TRBV7-2
j_call: TRBJ1-2
clone_size: NA
d_call: NA
cdr3_aa: CASSLRDIYGYTF
cdr3_nt: TGTGCCAGCAGCTTACGGGACATCTATGGCTACACCTTC

v_call: TRBV9
j_call: TRBJ1-4
clone_size: NA
d_call: TRBD1
cdr3_aa: CASSVGGPGGRQKLFF
cdr3_nt: TGTGCCAGCAGCGTAGGAGGACCAGGGGGGCGACAAAAACTGTTTTTT

v_call: TRBV5-1
j_call: TRBJ2-7
clone_size: once
d_call: TRBD2
cdr3_aa: CASSLVGSGGWREQYF
cdr3_nt: TGCGCCAGCAGCTTGGTCGGCAGCGGGGGCTGGCGCGAGCAGTACTTC

v_call: TRBV12-3/TRBV12-4
j_call: TRBJ1-4
clone_size: few
d_call: NA
cdr3_aa: CASRVDWKGEKLFF
cdr3_nt: TGTGCCAGCAGGGTTGATTGGAAGGGTGAAAAACTGTTTTTT

v_call: TRBV19
j_call: TRBJ2-4
clone_size: few
d_call: TRBD1
cdr3_aa: CASTGPGQIRNIQYF
cdr3_nt: TGTGCCAGCACGGGCCCGGGACAGATACGGAACATTCAGTACTTC